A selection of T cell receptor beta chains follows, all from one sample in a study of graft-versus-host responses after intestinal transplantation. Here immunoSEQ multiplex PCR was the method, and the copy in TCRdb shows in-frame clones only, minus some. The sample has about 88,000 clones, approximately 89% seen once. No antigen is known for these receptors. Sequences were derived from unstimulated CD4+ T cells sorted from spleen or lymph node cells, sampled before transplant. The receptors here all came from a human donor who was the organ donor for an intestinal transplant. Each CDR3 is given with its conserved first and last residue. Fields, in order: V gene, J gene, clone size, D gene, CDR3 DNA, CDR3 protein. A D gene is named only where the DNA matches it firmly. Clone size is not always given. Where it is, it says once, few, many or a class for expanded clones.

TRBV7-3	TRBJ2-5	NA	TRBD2	TGTGCCAGCAGCCCGACGACTAGCGGGAGTGAGACCCAGTACTTC	CASSPTTSGSETQYF
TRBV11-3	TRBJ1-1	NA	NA	TGTGCCAGCAGCTTAAGTACAGAAACGAACACTGAAGCTTTCTTT	CASSLSTETNTEAFF
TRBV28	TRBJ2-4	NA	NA	TGTGCCAGCAGTTTGCCAGATGCTAAAAACATTCAGTACTTC	CASSLPDAKNIQYF
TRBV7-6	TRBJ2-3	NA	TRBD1	TGTGCCAGCAGCTCGGGACAGGGGTTACTCCCAGATACGCAGTATTTT	CASSSGQGLLPDTQYF
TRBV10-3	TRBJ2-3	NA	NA	TGTGCCATCAGTGACCTCACGGCGTCGGGAGATACGCAGTATTTT	CAISDLTASGDTQYF
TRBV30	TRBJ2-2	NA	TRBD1	TGTGCCCTGAGGAAATCGGACGGGACAGGTCCCCGCACCGGGGAGCTGTTTTTT	CALRKSDGTGPRTGELFF
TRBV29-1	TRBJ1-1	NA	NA	TGCAGCGTTACCGGCGGGGCGGATGAGCTGAACACTGAAGCTTTCTTT	CSVTGGADELNTEAFF
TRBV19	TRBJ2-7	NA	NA	TGTGCCAGTAGTATAGCCCGGGTGCCGTCCTACGAGCAGTACTTC	CASSIARVPSYEQYF
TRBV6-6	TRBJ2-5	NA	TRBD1	TGTGCCAGCAGCCTGGACAGGGGACGGGAGACCCAGTACTTC	CASSLDRGRETQYF
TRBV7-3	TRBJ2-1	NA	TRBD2	TGTGCCAGCAGCCAGCGACTAGCGGGATTCGGGGAGCAGTTCTTC	CASSQRLAGFGEQFF
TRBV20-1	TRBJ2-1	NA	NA	TGCAGTGCTAGACTGGCTAGCGAGCAGTTCTTC	CSARLASEQFF
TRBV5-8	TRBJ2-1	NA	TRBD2	TGTGCCAGCAGCTTGGGGGGCGGGAGGTCTTACAATGAGCAGTTCTTC	CASSLGGGRSYNEQFF
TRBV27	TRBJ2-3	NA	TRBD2	TGTGCCAGCAGTTTAACGCGCGGGGGGGGAGATACGCAGTATTTT	CASSLTRGGGDTQYF
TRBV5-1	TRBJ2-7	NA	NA	TGCGCCAGCAGCTCCACCCCGCGGGAGCAGTACTTC	CASSSTPREQYF
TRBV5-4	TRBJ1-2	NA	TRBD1	TGTGCCATCAACTCAGGGGGTGATGGCTACACCTTC	CAINSGGDGYTF
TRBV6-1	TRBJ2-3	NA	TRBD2	TGTGCCAGCAGTGCGGGATTAGCGGGAGGTACGCAGTATTTT	CASSAGLAGGTQYF
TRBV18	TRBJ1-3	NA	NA	TGTGCCAGCTCACCAGGGCAGAGCTCTGGAAACACCATATATTTT	CASSPGQSSGNTIYF
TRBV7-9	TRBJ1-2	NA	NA	TGTGCCGGATTTGAGACGGGGGGAACTGGGTCCGGCTACACCTTC	CAGFETGGTGSGYTF
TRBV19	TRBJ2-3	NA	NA	TGTGCCAGTAGGGACAGATTCACAGATACGCAGTATTTT	CASRDRFTDTQYF
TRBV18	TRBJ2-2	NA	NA	TGTGCCAGCTCACCGGAACAGGGTCACACCGGGGAGCTGTTTTTT	CASSPEQGHTGELFF
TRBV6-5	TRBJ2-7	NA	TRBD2	TGTGCCAGCAGCCGGGAGGCGGGACGGTCCTACGAGCAGTACTTC	CASSREAGRSYEQYF
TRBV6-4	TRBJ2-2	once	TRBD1	TGTGCCAGCAATGGACAGGGTATGAGTGGCACCGGGGAGCTGTTTTTT	CASNGQGMSGTGELFF
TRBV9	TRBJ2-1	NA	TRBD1	TGTGCCAGCAGCGTATGGGGACAGGGAGGCAATGAGCAGTTCTTC	CASSVWGQGGNEQFF
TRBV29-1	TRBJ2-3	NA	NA	TGCAGCGGTGGGGCTACAAACACAGATACGCAGTATTTT	CSGGATNTDTQYF
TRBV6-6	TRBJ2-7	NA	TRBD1	TGTGCCAGCAGTAACACAGGGGCGCTTGGGTACGAGCAGTACTTC	CASSNTGALGYEQYF
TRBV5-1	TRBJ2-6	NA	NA	TGCGCCAGCAGCTTGGTTGAGGCCTCTGGGGCCAACGTCCTGACTTTC	CASSLVEASGANVLTF
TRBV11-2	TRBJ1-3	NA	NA	TGTGCCAGCAGCTTAGATAGCGAGTACGGAAACACCATATATTTT	CASSLDSEYGNTIYF
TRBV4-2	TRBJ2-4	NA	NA	TGTGCCAGCAGCCAAGGCCGGGGCGCGGAGGGCTCCAAAAACATTCAGTACTTC	CASSQGRGAEGSKNIQYF
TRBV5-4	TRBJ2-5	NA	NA	TGTGCCAGCAGCGCAGAAGAGACCCAGTACTTC	CASSAEETQYF
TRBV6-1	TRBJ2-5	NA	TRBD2	TGTGCCAGCAGGGAAGGACTAGCGGGAGGGGGGCCCCAGTACTTC	CASREGLAGGGPQYF
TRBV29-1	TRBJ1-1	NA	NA	TGCAGCGTTGATCGACAGAACACTGAAGCTTTCTTT	CSVDRQNTEAFF
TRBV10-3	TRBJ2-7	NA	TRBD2	TGTGCCATCAGTGCTAGCGGGAGCTCCTACGAGCAGTACTTC	CAISASGSSYEQYF
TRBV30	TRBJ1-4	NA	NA	TGTGCCTGGAGTGTACAGGGTGGTGAAAAACTGTTTTTT	CAWSVQGGEKLFF
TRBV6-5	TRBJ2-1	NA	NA	TGTGCCAGCAGCAAGAGACTGCTCAATGAGCAGTTCTTC	CASSKRLLNEQFF
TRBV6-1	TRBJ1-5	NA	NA	TGTGCCAGCAGAACCGTCCAGGGGCCTCAGCCCCAGCATTTT	CASRTVQGPQPQHF
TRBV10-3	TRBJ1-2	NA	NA	TGTGCCATCAGGCAGGGCGAATCTAACTATGGCTACACCTTC	CAIRQGESNYGYTF
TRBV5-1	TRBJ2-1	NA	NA	TGCGCCAGCAGCTTGGGCGGGTACAATGAGCAGTTCTTC	CASSLGGYNEQFF
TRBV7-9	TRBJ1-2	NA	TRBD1	TGTGCCAGCAGCTTTCAAGAGGCAGGGGGCGGCTACACCTTC	CASSFQEAGGGYTF
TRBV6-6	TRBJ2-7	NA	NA	TGTGCCAGCAGTTACCGGCGGACCTACGAGCAGTACTTC	CASSYRRTYEQYF
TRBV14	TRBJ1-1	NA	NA	TGTGCCAGCAGCCAAGCTGCTGCGGAAAACACTGAAGCTTTCTTT	CASSQAAAENTEAFF
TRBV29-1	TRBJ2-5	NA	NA	TGCAGCGTTTCTCTAGCGTCAGAGACCCAGTACTTC	CSVSLASETQYF
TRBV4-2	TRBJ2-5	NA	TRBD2	TGTGCCAGCAGCCAAGATAGCGCTAGCGGGGGGGTTGAGACCCAGTACTTC	CASSQDSASGGVETQYF
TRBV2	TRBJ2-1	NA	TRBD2	TGTGCCAGCAGCCGGAGTAGCGGGACCAATGAGCAGTTCTTC	CASSRSSGTNEQFF
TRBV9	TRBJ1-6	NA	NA	TGTGCCAGCAGCGAGGACAACTATAATTCACCCCTCCACTTT	CASSEDNYNSPLHF
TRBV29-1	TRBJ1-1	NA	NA	TGCAGCGTCGCGGCCGGGACAACGAACACTGAAGCTTTCTTT	CSVAAGTTNTEAFF
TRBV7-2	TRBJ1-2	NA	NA	TGTGCCAGCAGCTTAGAGGGGGGGATTTTGGGGAGATATGGCTACACCTTC	CASSLEGGILGRYGYTF
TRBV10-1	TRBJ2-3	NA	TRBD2	TGCGCCAGCAGTGAGTACGGGGAGGGCGGCACAGATACGCAGTATTTT	CASSEYGEGGTDTQYF
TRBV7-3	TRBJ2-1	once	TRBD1	TGTGCCAGCAGCTTCCTCAGGGACAGCAATGAGCAGTTCTTC	CASSFLRDSNEQFF
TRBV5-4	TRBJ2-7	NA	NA	TGTGCCAGCAGCGCAGGCAGGGGTAATTACGAGCAGTACTTC	CASSAGRGNYEQYF
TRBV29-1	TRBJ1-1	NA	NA	TGCAGCCCCAGGCAGGTTAACACTGAAGCTTTCTTT	CSPRQVNTEAFF
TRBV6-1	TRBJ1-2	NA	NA	TGTGCCAGCAGTCGGACAGCTAACTATGGCTACACCTTC	CASSRTANYGYTF
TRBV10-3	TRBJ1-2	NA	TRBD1	TGTGCCATCAGTGAGTCGACGGGACAGGGGATCTATGGCTACACCTTC	CAISESTGQGIYGYTF
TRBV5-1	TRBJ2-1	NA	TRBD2	TGCGCCAGCAGCGGAGGACTAGCCCCAACCTACAATGAGCAGTTCTTC	CASSGGLAPTYNEQFF
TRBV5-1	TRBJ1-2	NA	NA	TGCGCCAGCTCTACTTGGGGGGAGTCCGGTGGCTACACCTTC	CASSTWGESGGYTF